This TCR beta chain was documented in a study of low-dose radiotherapy and immunotherapy resistance in tumors. Donors received nivolumab, ipilimumab, aspirin, low-dose cyclophosphamide and low-dose radiotherapy. The CDR3 is 15 residues long. After removal of 5 bases from V and 0 bases from J, the junction contained 3 bases not matched to a gene. CDR1 is SGHDT, CDR2 YYEEEE, per germline. TRAV- and TRBV-specific primers were used for first-strand cDNA, which covered alpha and beta chains. The authors ran around 19 PCR cycles to amplify TCRs with a constant-region primer and V-primer adapter. TCRdb analysed the reads with MiXCR anew, one entry per CDR3 protein. Among around 6,200 distinct CDR3 sequences listed, over 55% were seen once.

The TCR comes from a human donor with advanced metastatic prostate, ovarian, gallbladder or colorectal cancer (not recorded which). This table probably holds off-target reads from a library built for another chain. The V gene is TRBV5-6, the J gene TRBJ2-1; 9 nucleotides match TRBD2. The CDR3 loop is CASSFSGSSYNEQFF. The CDR3 DNA sequence: TGTGCCAGCAGTTTTAGCGGGAGCTCCTACAATGAGCAGTTCTTC.